Detailed here is one TCR beta chain. Antigen specificity is unknown. The data were taken from a study of cytomegalovirus exposure and HLA in healthy donors. Researchers ran the PCR with 60 Vbeta and 13 Jbeta primers. Only in-frame clones appear in the TCRdb table, and some are missing; sequencing was by immunoSEQ multiplex PCR. Here the sample table reports tens of thousands of clones. Study outcomes and limitations: Most TCR sequences showed up rarely, but some public TCRs showed up in many donors. In vitro testing confirmed a few CMV-associated chains as specific for CMV antigens.

The specimen was PBMCs. This receptor was obtained from a male donor in good health and CMV-seropositive.

The CDR3: CASSPPRVGDTQYF. CDR3 DNA: TGTGCCAGCTCCCCCCCCAGGGTGGGGGATACGCAGTATTTT. The J gene is TRBJ2-3, the V gene TRBV18; possible D gene TRBD1, 5 bases. Germline CDR1 and CDR2: KGHSH and LQKENI. The CDR3 runs to 14 residues. V lost 6 bases, J lost 6 bases, and 16 bases lay in between.